This is a list of T cell receptor beta chains from one sample in a study of T cell repertoires in cytomegalovirus infection. TCRdb reanalysed the reads using MiXCR and keeps one entry per CDR3 protein. This repertoire shows 100,000 to 150,000 distinct CDR3 sequences, approximately 9.2% found once; its top ten account for roughly a tenth. Sequences were obtained from PBMCs. All receptors come from a human donor in good health (CMV status not recorded). Some clones in this sample may be carry-over from other donors' samples. The CDR3 runs from the conserved cysteine through the conserved F or W. A D gene is named only where the DNA matches it firmly. Where a row states a size, it is once, few, many or the class of an expanded clone; other rows omit it.

D gene: NA; clone size: many; V gene: TRBV3-1; J gene: TRBJ2-7; CDR3 DNA: TGTGCCAGCAGCCAACGGAGAAATAGCAACGAGCAGTACTTC; CDR3 protein: CASSQRRNSNEQYF
D gene: TRBD1; clone size: many; V gene: TRBV28; J gene: TRBJ2-7; CDR3 DNA: TGTGCCAGCAGTCCTGTACAGGGGGCTTTGGTCTACGAGCAGTACTTC; CDR3 protein: CASSPVQGALVYEQYF
D gene: NA; clone size: NA; V gene: TRBV5-3; J gene: TRBJ2-7; CDR3 DNA: TGTGCCAGCAGCCGAACCACTTACGAGCAGTACTTC; CDR3 protein: CASSRTTYEQYF
D gene: TRBD2; clone size: many; V gene: TRBV12-3/TRBV12-4; J gene: TRBJ2-3; CDR3 DNA: TGTGCCAGCAGTTTAGGAGCGGGGACCACAGATACGCAGTATTTT; CDR3 protein: CASSLGAGTTDTQYF
D gene: NA; clone size: many; V gene: TRBV6-5; J gene: TRBJ2-3; CDR3 DNA: TGTGCCAGCAGTTACAACGGCCCTGGCCCAGATACGCAGTATTTT; CDR3 protein: CASSYNGPGPDTQYF
D gene: NA; clone size: NA; V gene: TRBV20-1; J gene: TRBJ1-1; CDR3 DNA: TGCAGTGCTAGAGAAGGAAATACTGAAGCTTTCTTT; CDR3 protein: CSAREGNTEAFF
D gene: TRBD2; clone size: many; V gene: TRBV7-2; J gene: TRBJ2-7; CDR3 DNA: TGTGCCAGCAGCTTAAGTCCGGGGAGGGGACCTACCTACGAGCAGTACTTC; CDR3 protein: CASSLSPGRGPTYEQYF
D gene: NA; clone size: many; V gene: TRBV5-1; J gene: TRBJ1-1; CDR3 DNA: TGCGCCAGCAGCCCCACGGGGGGGATGAACACTGAAGCTTTCTTT; CDR3 protein: CASSPTGGMNTEAFF
D gene: NA; clone size: few; V gene: TRBV28; J gene: TRBJ2-5; CDR3 DNA: TGTGCCAGCAGTTTTGAGGGGTTAGAGACCCAGTACTTC; CDR3 protein: CASSFEGLETQYF
D gene: NA; clone size: many; V gene: TRBV28; J gene: TRBJ2-7; CDR3 DNA: TGTGCCAGCACTCTGGGTGGGAGTAGGACCTACGAGCAGTACTTC; CDR3 protein: CASTLGGSRTYEQYF
D gene: NA; clone size: NA; V gene: TRBV5-1; J gene: TRBJ2-2; CDR3 DNA: TGCGCCAGCAGCTTGGAACATGCGAACACCGGGGAGCTGTTTTTT; CDR3 protein: CASSLEHANTGELFF
D gene: TRBD1; clone size: many; V gene: TRBV5-1; J gene: TRBJ2-1; CDR3 DNA: TGCGCCAGCGAGGGGGCTGGAGTTTACAATGAGCAGTTCTTC; CDR3 protein: CASEGAGVYNEQFF
D gene: NA; clone size: many; V gene: TRBV7-8; J gene: TRBJ1-4; CDR3 DNA: TGTGCCAGCAGCTTAAGGGCAGGGTTGGGAGGAAAACTGTTTTTT; CDR3 protein: CASSLRAGLGGKLFF
D gene: NA; clone size: few; V gene: TRBV5-1; J gene: TRBJ2-2; CDR3 DNA: TGCGCCAGCAGCTTGGTGCAGGGCGAAGGGGAGCTGTTTTTT; CDR3 protein: CASSLVQGEGELFF
D gene: NA; clone size: many; V gene: TRBV7-9; J gene: TRBJ2-4; CDR3 DNA: TGTGCCAGCGGGGAAAACATTCAGTACTTC; CDR3 protein: CASGENIQYF
D gene: NA; clone size: few; V gene: TRBV28; J gene: TRBJ1-2; CDR3 DNA: TGTGCCAGCAGTTTGACAGGCGGGTATGGCTACACCTTC; CDR3 protein: CASSLTGGYGYTF
D gene: NA; clone size: many; V gene: TRBV7-2; J gene: TRBJ2-7; CDR3 DNA: TGTGCCAGCAGCTTAGAGCAGGGAACGCTCTACGAGCAGTACTTC; CDR3 protein: CASSLEQGTLYEQYF
D gene: TRBD1; clone size: many; V gene: TRBV7-2; J gene: TRBJ2-1; CDR3 DNA: TGTGCCAGCAGCTTAGCGGAGACAGGGTATCAATACAATGAGCAGTTCTTC; CDR3 protein: CASSLAETGYQYNEQFF
D gene: NA; clone size: many; V gene: TRBV7-2; J gene: TRBJ1-5; CDR3 DNA: TGTGCCAGCAGCAGAGGACGTGAAGGTCAGCCCCAGCATTTT; CDR3 protein: CASSRGREGQPQHF
D gene: NA; clone size: many; V gene: TRBV6-1; J gene: TRBJ1-1; CDR3 DNA: TGTGCCAGCACCGATCAGTGGAACACTGAAGCTTTCTTT; CDR3 protein: CASTDQWNTEAFF
D gene: NA; clone size: many; V gene: TRBV7-2; J gene: TRBJ2-4; CDR3 DNA: TGTGCCAGCAGCTTAGGGGGACTAGCCAAAAACATTCAGTACTTC; CDR3 protein: CASSLGGLAKNIQYF
D gene: TRBD1; clone size: many; V gene: TRBV6-1; J gene: TRBJ1-2; CDR3 DNA: TGTGCCAGCAACGAGGGGACAGGGAGCTATGGCTACACCTTC; CDR3 protein: CASNEGTGSYGYTF
D gene: NA; clone size: many; V gene: TRBV7-8; J gene: TRBJ1-3; CDR3 DNA: TGTGCCAGCAGCTCAACCGACAGCCCGTCTGGAAACACCATATATTTT; CDR3 protein: CASSSTDSPSGNTIYF
D gene: NA; clone size: many; V gene: TRBV28; J gene: TRBJ2-5; CDR3 DNA: TGTGCCAGCAGTTTTCGACAGCAAGAGACCCAGTACTTC; CDR3 protein: CASSFRQQETQYF
D gene: NA; clone size: NA; V gene: TRBV18; J gene: TRBJ1-4; CDR3 DNA: TGTGCCAGCACACGGGGGACTTCAACTAATGAAAAACTGTTTTTT; CDR3 protein: CASTRGTSTNEKLFF
D gene: NA; clone size: many; V gene: TRBV11-2; J gene: TRBJ2-7; CDR3 DNA: TGTGCCAGCAGCCTTCACTACGAGCAGTACTTC; CDR3 protein: CASSLHYEQYF
D gene: NA; clone size: NA; V gene: TRBV15; J gene: TRBJ1-1; CDR3 DNA: TGTGCCACCAGCAGAGGGGACGACCACACTGAAGCTTTCTTT; CDR3 protein: CATSRGDDHTEAFF
D gene: NA; clone size: few; V gene: TRBV28; J gene: TRBJ2-5; CDR3 DNA: TGTGCCAGCAGTATATCGGACCAAGAGACCCAGTACTTC; CDR3 protein: CASSISDQETQYF
D gene: TRBD1; clone size: NA; V gene: TRBV20-1; J gene: TRBJ2-7; CDR3 DNA: TGCAGTGCGGACGAAGAGGGGGCCTCCTACGAGCAGTACTTC; CDR3 protein: CSADEEGASYEQYF
D gene: TRBD1; clone size: many; V gene: TRBV6-6; J gene: TRBJ2-7; CDR3 DNA: TGTGCCAGCAGTTACCCGGCCGGGACAGGGGGCCTCTACGAGCAGTACTTC; CDR3 protein: CASSYPAGTGGLYEQYF
D gene: NA; clone size: many; V gene: TRBV6-2/TRBV6-3; J gene: TRBJ1-1; CDR3 DNA: TGTGCCAGCACGGTAGATGGGGAGTACACTGAAGCTTTCTTT; CDR3 protein: CASTVDGEYTEAFF
D gene: NA; clone size: many; V gene: TRBV19; J gene: TRBJ1-5; CDR3 DNA: TGTGCCAGTAGTACTGCAGGGGACAATCAGCCCCAGCATTTT; CDR3 protein: CASSTAGDNQPQHF
D gene: NA; clone size: NA; V gene: TRBV13; J gene: TRBJ1-4; CDR3 DNA: TGTGCCAGCAGCCGGACCTCAGGGGTTAATGAAAAACTGTTTTTT; CDR3 protein: CASSRTSGVNEKLFF
D gene: NA; clone size: many; V gene: TRBV28; J gene: TRBJ2-1; CDR3 DNA: TGTGCCAGCAGTTTGGGGACGTTCAACAATGAGCAGTTCTTC; CDR3 protein: CASSLGTFNNEQFF
D gene: NA; clone size: NA; V gene: TRBV25-1; J gene: TRBJ1-4; CDR3 DNA: TGTGCCAGCAGTGATCGAGGGGGTAATGAAAAACTGTTTTTT; CDR3 protein: CASSDRGGNEKLFF
D gene: NA; clone size: many; V gene: TRBV4-1; J gene: TRBJ1-4; CDR3 DNA: TGCGCCAGCAGAGGGGCCATCCTCAATGAAAAACTGTTTTTT; CDR3 protein: CASRGAILNEKLFF
D gene: NA; clone size: many; V gene: TRBV19; J gene: TRBJ1-4; CDR3 DNA: TGTGCCAGTAGTTCCGGACAGCGGGGTGAAAAACTGTTTTTT; CDR3 protein: CASSSGQRGEKLFF
D gene: NA; clone size: many; V gene: TRBV12-3/TRBV12-4; J gene: TRBJ2-7; CDR3 DNA: TGTGCCAGCAGTTTAGCGATAGGGGCCTACGAGCAGTACTTC; CDR3 protein: CASSLAIGAYEQYF
D gene: NA; clone size: many; V gene: TRBV15; J gene: TRBJ2-4; CDR3 DNA: TGTGCCACCAGCAGATCCCGGGGTAAGGGGGAAAACATTCAGTACTTC; CDR3 protein: CATSRSRGKGENIQYF
D gene: NA; clone size: NA; V gene: TRBV19; J gene: TRBJ2-1; CDR3 DNA: TGTGCCAGTAGTATGAGGTTGTGGGGTGAGCAGTTCTTC; CDR3 protein: CASSMRLWGEQFF
D gene: TRBD2; clone size: many; V gene: TRBV2; J gene: TRBJ2-1; CDR3 DNA: TGTGCCAGCAGTGAGGGGCGGGGGAGCTACAATGAGCAGTTCTTC; CDR3 protein: CASSEGRGSYNEQFF
D gene: TRBD1; clone size: few; V gene: TRBV7-4; J gene: TRBJ1-1; CDR3 DNA: TGTGCCAGCAGCTTGACGACGGCAGGGGGGCACACTGAAGCTTTCTTT; CDR3 protein: CASSLTTAGGHTEAFF
D gene: TRBD1; clone size: NA; V gene: TRBV12-3/TRBV12-4; J gene: TRBJ2-1; CDR3 DNA: TGTGCCAGCGACCTTCACCGGGACAGAAATGAGCAGTTCTTC; CDR3 protein: CASDLHRDRNEQFF
D gene: TRBD2; clone size: many; V gene: TRBV2; J gene: TRBJ2-1; CDR3 DNA: TGTGCCAGCAGAACCGGGACTAGTGCCCACAATGAGCAGTTCTTC; CDR3 protein: CASRTGTSAHNEQFF
D gene: NA; clone size: few; V gene: TRBV28; J gene: TRBJ2-3; CDR3 DNA: TGTGCCAGCAGCTTTGGGGCCCCGCGCACAGATACGCAGTATTTT; CDR3 protein: CASSFGAPRTDTQYF